Listed below are T cell receptor beta chains from one sample, sequenced in a study of glioma-infiltrating T cells after dendritic cell vaccination. TCRdb keeps only in-frame clones here, not all; method: immunoSEQ multiplex PCR. The repertoire includes 100,000 or so clones, 90% of them detected once, and over 2.5% sits in the top ten. Here the sequenced sample was blood, taken after dendritic cell vaccination. These receptors came from a human donor with glioblastoma. CDR3s include the opening cysteine and the closing phenylalanine or tryptophan. D genes are given only for firm matches. Only some rows state a clone size, as once, few, many or a class for expanded clones.

v_call: TRBV11-2
clone_size: .
j_call: TRBJ2-2
d_call: TRBD1
cdr3_nt: TGTGCCAGCAGCTTAACCAGGGGGATTAGGGACACCGGGGAGCTGTTTTTT
cdr3_aa: CASSLTRGIRDTGELFF

v_call: TRBV6-1
clone_size: .
j_call: TRBJ1-1
d_call: .
cdr3_nt: TGTGCCAGCAGTGTGACAGCAAACACTGAAGCTTTCTTT
cdr3_aa: CASSVTANTEAFF

v_call: TRBV19
clone_size: .
j_call: TRBJ2-5
d_call: TRBD2
cdr3_nt: TGTGCCAGTAGTTTCACCGGACTAGCGGGGGCCGGCCTACAAGAGACCCAGTACTTC
cdr3_aa: CASSFTGLAGAGLQETQYF

v_call: TRBV10-2
clone_size: .
j_call: TRBJ2-7
d_call: .
cdr3_nt: TGCGCCAGCAGTGAGCGGACACCACCCTACGAGCAGTACTTC
cdr3_aa: CASSERTPPYEQYF

v_call: TRBV6-5
clone_size: .
j_call: TRBJ2-2
d_call: .
cdr3_nt: TGTGCCAGCAGTCCAAACAGGGTCAACGGGGAGCTGTTTTTT
cdr3_aa: CASSPNRVNGELFF

v_call: TRBV6-6
clone_size: .
j_call: TRBJ1-2
d_call: .
cdr3_nt: TGTGCCAGCAGCCCGGACAGAGGAGGCTACACCTTC
cdr3_aa: CASSPDRGGYTF

v_call: TRBV19
clone_size: .
j_call: TRBJ2-1
d_call: TRBD2
cdr3_nt: TGTGCCAGTAGTACAACCTCTAGCGGGTTCTACAATGAGCAGTTCTTC
cdr3_aa: CASSTTSSGFYNEQFF

v_call: TRBV2
clone_size: .
j_call: TRBJ2-1
d_call: TRBD1
cdr3_nt: TGTGCCAGCAGCTCCGGGACAGAGGGAAACCGCAATGAGCAGTTCTTC
cdr3_aa: CASSSGTEGNRNEQFF

v_call: TRBV18
clone_size: once
j_call: TRBJ2-7
d_call: TRBD1
cdr3_nt: TGTGCCAGCTCACCGGGACAGGGTTTCGAGCAGTACTTC
cdr3_aa: CASSPGQGFEQYF

v_call: TRBV6-5
clone_size: .
j_call: TRBJ2-7
d_call: .
cdr3_nt: TGTGCCAGCAGTTACTCGAGGGGGGGTTCCTACGAGCAGTACTTC
cdr3_aa: CASSYSRGGSYEQYF

v_call: TRBV5-5
clone_size: .
j_call: TRBJ1-2
d_call: TRBD1
cdr3_nt: TGTGCCAGCAGCCGTGGGACAGCTTTCGATGGCTACACCTTC
cdr3_aa: CASSRGTAFDGYTF

v_call: TRBV19
clone_size: .
j_call: TRBJ2-5
d_call: .
cdr3_nt: TGTGCCAGTAGCTCAGGGACAAGCCAAGAGACCCAGTACTTC
cdr3_aa: CASSSGTSQETQYF

v_call: TRBV19
clone_size: .
j_call: TRBJ1-2
d_call: .
cdr3_nt: TGTGCCAGTAGTATTGGGGCTGGCTACACCTTC
cdr3_aa: CASSIGAGYTF

v_call: TRBV7-2
clone_size: once
j_call: TRBJ2-1
d_call: .
cdr3_nt: TGTGCCAGCAGGGGAATGGCGGGACTTAACAATGAGCAGTTCTTC
cdr3_aa: CASRGMAGLNNEQFF

v_call: TRBV9
clone_size: .
j_call: TRBJ2-3
d_call: .
cdr3_nt: TGTGCCAGCAGCCCCTCGGAGGGGCGGTACACAGATACGCAGTATTTT
cdr3_aa: CASSPSEGRYTDTQYF

v_call: TRBV10-2
clone_size: .
j_call: TRBJ1-6
d_call: .
cdr3_nt: TGCGCCAGCAGTGATGAGGGTTCGGATTCACCCCTCCACTTT
cdr3_aa: CASSDEGSDSPLHF

v_call: TRBV4-2
clone_size: .
j_call: TRBJ1-2
d_call: TRBD1
cdr3_nt: TGTGCCAGCAGCCAAGATTTCGGACAGGGGGCGCGGAATGGCTACACCTTC
cdr3_aa: CASSQDFGQGARNGYTF

v_call: TRBV6-1
clone_size: .
j_call: TRBJ2-2
d_call: TRBD1
cdr3_nt: TGTGCCAGCAGTGAGGGACAGGCCGGGGAGCTGTTTTTT
cdr3_aa: CASSEGQAGELFF

v_call: TRBV5-1
clone_size: once
j_call: TRBJ1-2
d_call: TRBD1
cdr3_nt: TGCGCCAGCAGCACCCAGACAGGGGGGGTATATGGCTACACCTTC
cdr3_aa: CASSTQTGGVYGYTF

v_call: TRBV7-9
clone_size: .
j_call: TRBJ2-4
d_call: TRBD1
cdr3_nt: TGTGCCAGCAGCTTAGGAGGGGGCTTAGCCAAAAACATTCAGTACTTC
cdr3_aa: CASSLGGGLAKNIQYF

v_call: TRBV29-1
clone_size: once
j_call: TRBJ2-3
d_call: .
cdr3_nt: TGCAGCTTCCGAAGGAGGGCCAGAGTGGCAGATACGCAGTATTTT
cdr3_aa: CSFRRRARVADTQYF

v_call: TRBV28
clone_size: once
j_call: TRBJ2-7
d_call: TRBD1
cdr3_nt: TGTGCCAGCACGATACCAGGGGGCTACGAGCAGTACTTC
cdr3_aa: CASTIPGGYEQYF

v_call: TRBV2
clone_size: .
j_call: TRBJ2-3
d_call: .
cdr3_nt: TGTGCCAGCATAGGGGCACGGTCCTCCACAGATACGCAGTATTTT
cdr3_aa: CASIGARSSTDTQYF

v_call: TRBV11-3
clone_size: .
j_call: TRBJ2-7
d_call: .
cdr3_nt: TGTGCCAGCAGCTTAGAGGGTCGGGGGAGCGCCTACGAGCAGTACTTC
cdr3_aa: CASSLEGRGSAYEQYF